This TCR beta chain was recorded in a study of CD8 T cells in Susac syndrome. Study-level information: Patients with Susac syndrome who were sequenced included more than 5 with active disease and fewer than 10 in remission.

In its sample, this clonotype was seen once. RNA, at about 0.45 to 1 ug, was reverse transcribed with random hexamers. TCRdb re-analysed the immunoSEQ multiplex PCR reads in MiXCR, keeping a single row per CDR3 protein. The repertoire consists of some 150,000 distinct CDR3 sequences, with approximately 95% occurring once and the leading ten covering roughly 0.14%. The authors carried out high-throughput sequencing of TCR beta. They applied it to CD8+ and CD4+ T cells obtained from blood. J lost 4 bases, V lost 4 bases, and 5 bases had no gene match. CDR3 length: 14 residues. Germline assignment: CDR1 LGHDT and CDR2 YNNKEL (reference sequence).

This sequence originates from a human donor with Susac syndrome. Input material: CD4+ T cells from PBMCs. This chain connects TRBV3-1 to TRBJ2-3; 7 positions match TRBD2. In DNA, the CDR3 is TGTGCCAGCAGCCCCGCCCTAGCGGCAGATACGCAGTATTTT. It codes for CASSPALAADTQYF.